This T cell receptor (beta chain) was found in a study of radiation and T cells in renal cell carcinoma. Study background: Nephrectomy followed 15 Gy stereotactic body radiation by 4 weeks.

This clone was counted a few times. The CDR3 consists of 15 residues. Per germline, CDR1 MNHEY and CDR2 SMNVEV (reference sequence). V lost 0 bases, J lost 5 bases, and 13 bases lay in between. As for time point: baseline pretreatment blood. Treatment of the sample: 15 Gy SBRT to primary tumor, nephrectomy 4 weeks later. Blood was sampled at baseline, 2 weeks and 4 weeks after SBRT. The tumor was a clear cell renal cell carcinoma. Method: immunoSEQ multiplex PCR; TCRdb's copy keeps in-frame clones and lacks some. The data show 100,000 to 150,000 clones, roughly 80% seen once. The clonotype originates from a woman aged 55-69 years with renal cell carcinoma. This sequence joins TRBV27 and TRBJ1-1; a weak D match, TRBD1 (5 bases). The sequences come from blood, collected from a patient whose treatment included radiotherapy and nephrectomy. The CDR3 DNA sequence: TGTGCCAGCAGTTTATCTTCGCAGGGAGGGACTGAAGCTTTCTTT. Translating it yields CASSLSSQGGTEAFF.